The sequence of this T cell receptor beta chain was determined in a study of technical replicates of blood from several donors. The assay was immunoSEQ multiplex PCR, and TCRdb's table has in-frame clones only and misses some. The sample lists about 18,000 clones; over 65% were seen once. Germline assignment: CDR1 WSHSY and CDR2 SAAADI. J lost 1 base, V lost 6 bases, and 5 bases had no gene match. This CDR3 has 15 residues. The rearrangement joins TRBV10-2 to TRBJ2-3; 9 bases line up with TRBD1. Material for sequencing was PBMCs. This clonotype was sampled from a human donor in good health. Some clones in this sample may be carry-over from other donors' samples. CDR3 sequence reads: CASSDRDRGTDTQYF. The CDR3 region has the DNA TGCGCCAGCAGCGACCGGGACAGGGGCACAGATACGCAGTATTTT.